A single sample gave rise to the 6 T cell receptor beta chains below, sequenced in a study of T cells in Graves' hyperthyroidism and ophthalmopathy. Amplification targeted TCR beta CDR3 regions from RNA transcripts. A set of HTBI primers served as the primers for a first-round RT-PCR of the TCR CDR3. TCRdb reanalysed the multiplex PCR reads using MiXCR and keeps one entry per CDR3 protein. The data contain over 450,000 distinct CDR3 sequences, roughly 17% of them singletons. Sequencing was done on a sample of blood. These receptors were taken from a woman aged 18-29 years with Graves' ophthalmopathy.

The chain uses TRBV12-3 or TRBV12-4 and TRBJ1-2, with 8 bases that match TRBD1. V lost 2 bases and J lost 1; bases outside the gene matches: 27. The CDR3 spans 23 residues. The CDR3, as DNA: TGTGCCAGCAGTTTAATATTTCGGGACGGGGGGCGCGGGACAGGCAAAAGTAACTATGGCTACACCTTC. It codes for CASSLIFRDGGRGTGKSNYGYTF.

The rearrangement uses TRBV28 and TRBJ2-3; D is perhaps TRBD1 (6 bases). CDR1 is MDHEN and CDR2 is SYDVKM in the germline V gene. The CDR3 extends over 14 amino acids. Trimming stripped 4 bases from V and 3 bases from J, with 11 bases between. DNA for the CDR3: TGTGCCAGCAGTTACAGGGAGCGAACAGATACGCAGTATTTT. This translates into CASSYRERTDTQYF.

This clonotype was found once. The rearrangement joins TRBV9 to TRBJ2-2; perhaps TRBD1 as D (5 bases). V was shortened by 0 bases and J by 4 bases, with 10 bases between the two germline ends. The CDR3 runs 15 residues. The germline V gene has CDR1 SGDLS and CDR2 YYNGEE. The CDR3 protein is CASSVAQGSTGELFF. The CDR3 DNA is TGTGCCAGCAGCGTAGCTCAGGGCTCCACCGGGGAGCTGTTTTTT.

The sample holds a few counts of this clonotype. This rearrangement joins TRBV28 to TRBJ2-7; tentative D call: TRBD2 (6 bases). CDR3 length equals 16 residues. Germline CDR1 is MDHEN and CDR2 is SYDVKM. V shed 1 base and J shed 5 bases, with 18 bases lying between them. The CDR3 protein is CASSLSAEGRTHEQYF. CDR3 DNA sequence: TGTGCCAGCAGTTTATCGGCGGAGGGCAGGACCCACGAGCAGTACTTC.

This chain joins TRBV4-3 and TRBJ2-1, with 7 bases lining up with TRBD2. Germline V CDR1 and CDR2: LGHNA, YSLEER. With 0 bases clipped from V and 4 bases from J, the junction kept 6 bases outside the gene matches. The CDR3 is made up of 16 amino acids. For the CDR3, the DNA is TGCGCCAGCAGCCAAGATTTGCTAGCGGAGTACAATGAGCAGTTCTTC. It encodes CASSQDLLAEYNEQFF.

The rearrangement uses TRBV6-1 and TRBJ2-7; possible D gene TRBD2, 5 bases. This CDR3 contains 16 residues. V lost 2 bases and J 0 bases, leaving 14 bases between the germline ends. Germline CDR1 is MNHNS and CDR2 is SASEGT. The CDR3 here is CASSESVGGYSYEQYF. Written as DNA, the CDR3 is TGTGCCAGCAGTGAATCCGTAGGCGGGTACTCCTACGAGCAGTACTTC.